The next 29 T cell receptor beta chains were all read from a single sample in a study of neurological immune-mediated disorders. TCRdb called the 5' RACE reads again in MiXCR, with one record for every CDR3 protein. This sample has roughly 80,000 distinct CDR3 sequences, with roughly 9.9% found just once. The sequencing input was PBMCs. The receptor set was obtained from a middle-aged man in good health.

This clonotype was counted ten times or more. The chain recombines TRBV5-1 with TRBJ1-6; a weak D match, TRBD1 (6 bases). CDR1 and CDR2 from the germline V gene are SGHRS and YFSETQ. V was trimmed by 4 bases and J by 8 bases, leaving 19 bases between them. The CDR3 loop spans 16 amino acids. CDR3 in amino acids: CASSSRTAKSDSPLHF. The CDR3 DNA sequence: TGCGCCAGCAGCAGCAGGACAGCCAAGAGCGATTCACCCCTCCACTTT.

This clonotype has at least ten counts. The CDR3 is CASSPSKSGGAVRTDTQYF. Here the CDR3 DNA reads TGTGCCAGCAGTCCATCCAAAAGCGGGGGGGCAGTCCGCACAGATACGCAGTATTTT. The genes are TRBV7-3 and TRBJ2-3, with 10 bases matching TRBD2. From germline, CDR1 is SGHTA and CDR2 FQGTGA. This CDR3 region has 19 residues. V trimming: 6 bases; J trimming: 1 base; junction bases outside the gene matches: 16.

This clonotype appeared many times. This rearrangement joins TRBV6-6 to TRBJ1-2; D is unresolved. From germline, CDR1 is MNHNY and CDR2 SVGAGI (reference sequence). Trimming took off 7 bases at V and 5 bases at J, with 8 bases between the two ends. The length of the CDR3 is 11 residues. CDR3 region: CASTPGYGYTF. The CDR3, as DNA: TGTGCCAGCACCCCGGGGTATGGCTACACCTTC.

In the case of this clonotype: Given a much more abundant clone one base away, this may be a read error. The V call is TRBV5-1, the J call TRBJ1-4; 9 positions agree with TRBD1. The CDR3 runs to 15 residues. The V gene's germline CDR1 is SGHRS and CDR2 YFSETQ. The CDR3 region has the DNA TGCGCCATCAGCTTGGAGGGACAGGGAGGTGAAAAACTGTTTTTT. The encoded protein is CAISLEGQGGEKLFF.

This clonotype was counted at least ten times. The rearrangement uses TRBV18 and TRBJ1-1, with 7 bases that match TRBD1. From germline, CDR1 is KGHSH and CDR2 LQKENI. The V and J ends lost 0 bases and 1 base, in that order; junction bases with no gene match: 8. This CDR3 spans 17 amino acids. CDR3 region: CASSPPTGAARNTEAFF. CDR3 coding DNA: TGTGCCAGCTCACCACCTACAGGGGCGGCAAGGAACACTGAAGCTTTCTTT.

In this sample, this clonotype turned up many times. The V gene is TRBV29-1, the J gene TRBJ2-7; no clear D. This CDR3 is 11 amino acids long. Trimming removed 3 bases from V and 5 bases from J, with 8 bases in between. Per germline, CDR1 SQVTM and CDR2 ANQGSEA. CDR3 in amino acids: CSVEGNDEQYF. As DNA, the CDR3 is TGCAGCGTTGAGGGGAACGACGAGCAGTACTTC.

This clonotype came up many times. This sequence joins TRBV20-1 and TRBJ2-7; TRBD2 aligns across 11 bases. Germline V CDR1 and CDR2: DFQATT, SNEGSKA (reference sequence). V shed 0 bases, J shed 4 bases, and the junction held 11 bases outside the gene matches. CDR3 length equals 17 residues. CDR3 sequence (DNA): TGCAGTGCTAGAGATCAAAGGCTAGCGGGAGGATGGTACGAGCAGTACTTC. Translation gives CSARDQRLAGGWYEQYF.

In the case of this clonotype: A much larger clone is a single base away; this may be a read error. V and J are TRBV9 and TRBJ2-2; a possible D gene is TRBD2 (6 bases). Germline V gene sequence: CDR1 SGDLS, CDR2 YYNGEE. The CDR3 spans 11 residues. This chain's CDR3 is CASSVTGELVF. CDR3 sequence (DNA): TGTGCCAGCAGCGTCACGGGGGAGCTGGTTTTT.

This clonotype was detected ten times or more. The chain couples TRBV5-1 to TRBJ2-5; D may match TRBD1 or TRBD2 (5 bases each). Germline values: CDR1 SGHRS, CDR2 YFSETQ. V lost 0 bases and J 4 bases, leaving 10 bases between the germline ends. CDR3 size: 14 residues. The CDR3 DNA follows: TGCGCCAGCAGCTTGGCAGGGAGTGGAGAGACCCAGTACTTC. Amino acid sequence: CASSLAGSGETQYF.

This clonotype occurred many times. The chain uses TRBV7-2 and TRBJ2-3; D gene uncertain. The V and J ends lost 2 bases and 2 bases respectively, with 11 bases between them. The CDR3 has 15 residues. Germline CDR1 and CDR2: SGHTA and FQGNSA. The chain's CDR3 is CASSLRSGYTDTQYF. The CDR3, as DNA: TGTGCCAGCAGCTTAAGGTCCGGGTACACAGATACGCAGTATTTT.

This clonotype was seen more than once but under ten times. The V call is TRBV20-1, the J call TRBJ2-2, with D perhaps TRBD2 (5 bases). The V gene's germline CDR1 is DFQATT and CDR2 SNEGSKA (reference sequence). The CDR3 covers 13 residues. In DNA form, the CDR3 reads TGCACCCTGCTAGCCAGGAACACCGGGGAGCTGTTTTTT. As protein: CTLLARNTGELFF.

This clonotype appeared a few times. This may be a read error, as it is one base from a much larger clone. The chain joins TRBV7-3 to TRBJ2-3; D unclear. Germline loops: CDR1 SGHTA, CDR2 FQGTGA. V was pared by 1 base and J by 4 bases, with 12 bases between. The CDR3 is 15 residues long. The CDR3 coding sequence is TGTGCCAGCAGCTTAAACCAGTGGCTTTCAGATACGCAGTATTTT. This translates into CASSLNQWLSDTQYF.

Ten or more counts support this clonotype. The rearrangement uses TRBV5-1 and TRBJ1-1; 7 nucleotides match TRBD1. V shed 4 bases and J 8 bases; nucleotides not matched to a gene: 14. CDR1 and CDR2 (germline): SGHRS, YFSETQ. This CDR3 contains 15 residues. The CDR3 region has the DNA TGCGCCAGCAGCCCCATTCCACAGGGGTCCTCCGAAGCTTTCTTT. This codes for CASSPIPQGSSEAFF.

This clonotype was counted many times. This chain uses TRBV28 with TRBJ1-4; perhaps TRBD1 as D (5 bases). V gave up 2 bases and J gave up 5 bases, with 9 bases separating them. This CDR3 is built from 14 residues. Germline CDR1 MDHEN, CDR2 SYDVKM. The CDR3 protein is CASSLLPGNEKLFF. DNA for the CDR3: TGTGCCAGCAGTTTACTCCCAGGGAATGAAAAACTGTTTTTT.

At least ten counts were recorded for this clonotype. This rearrangement joins TRBV7-9 to TRBJ1-1; D is perhaps TRBD1 (6 bases). The V and J ends lost 6 bases and 12 bases respectively, with 23 bases between them. Germline assignment: CDR1 SEHNR and CDR2 FQNEAQ (reference sequence). This CDR3 has 14 residues. The CDR3 DNA follows: TGTGCCAGCAGTACCCGGGACACTCGACAAAGGACTTTCTTT. This gives the protein CASSTRDTRQRTFF. The variable domain in full, completed from reference TRBV7-9 and TRBJ1-1, reads DTGVSQNPRHKITKRGQNVTFRCDPISEHNRLYWYRQTLGQGPEFLTYFQNEAQLEKSRLLSDRFSAERPKGSFSTLEIQRTEQGDSAMYLCASSTRDTRQRTFFGQGTRLTVV.

This clonotype was counted many times. The gene calls are TRBV3-1 and TRBJ2-7, with TRBD1 as a possible D gene (6 bases). With 1 base removed from V and 3 bases from J, the gap between germline ends came to 16 bases. The CDR3 loop spans 16 amino acids. Per the germline V gene, CDR1 is LGHDT and CDR2 is YNNKEL (reference sequence). The CDR3, as DNA: TGTGCCAGCAGCCAAGTAACCCTCAGGGGCGGCTACGAGCAGTACTTC. Protein: CASSQVTLRGGYEQYF.

The table lists this clonotype with many counts. The chain links TRBV6-5 to TRBJ2-1; D is ambiguous. V was shortened by 0 bases and J by 0 bases, with 6 bases between the two germline ends. CDR3 length equals 15 residues. Per the germline V gene, CDR1 is MNHEY and CDR2 is SVGAGI. CDR3 in amino acids: CASSYSWDSYNEQFF. Written as DNA, the CDR3 is TGTGCCAGCAGTTACTCGTGGGACTCCTACAATGAGCAGTTCTTC.

CDR3 in amino acids: CASSFFGIKNTEAFF. The DNA of the CDR3 is TGTGCCAGCAGTTTTTTCGGAATCAAGAACACTGAAGCTTTCTTT. The chain has TRBV6-2 or TRBV6-3 and TRBJ1-1; D unclear. This CDR3 contains 15 residues. The germline gives CDR1 MNHEY, CDR2 SVGEGT. Trimming left V 4 bases short and J 1 base short, with 13 bases between.

This clonotype was seen repeatedly, ten times or more. The CDR3 loop reads CASSFSTSRTDTQYF. In DNA, the CDR3 is TGCGCCAGCAGCTTTAGTACTAGCCGAACAGATACGCAGTATTTT. This chain uses TRBV5-1 with TRBJ2-3, with D perhaps TRBD2 (6 bases). Germline-derived CDR1 and CDR2 are SGHRS and YFSETQ. The CDR3 sequence is 15 residues long. The V end was cut by 2 bases, the J end by 3 bases, with 13 bases between.

This clonotype has ten or more counts. The genes are TRBV13 and TRBJ2-1; 10 nucleotides align to TRBD2. The CDR3 is made up of 18 amino acids. CDR1 PRHDT and CDR2 FYEKMQ come from the germline V gene (reference sequence). J lost 0 bases, V lost 2 bases, and 7 bases had no gene match. The CDR3 reads CASSLSRSSGSSYNEQFF. The CDR3, as DNA: TGTGCCAGCAGCTTATCCCGCTCTAGCGGGAGCTCCTACAATGAGCAGTTCTTC.

This clonotype was seen at least ten times. The chain is built from TRBV7-9 and TRBJ1-1, with 7 bases identical to TRBD1. The germline V gene has CDR1 SEHNR and CDR2 FQNEAQ (reference sequence). Trimming at V came to 2 bases and at J to 3 bases, leaving 3 bases not matched to a gene. The CDR3 is 14 amino acids. The CDR3 DNA reads TGTGCCAGCAGCTTAAAGGGGGCTGACACTGAAGCTTTCTTT. The encoded protein is CASSLKGADTEAFF.

Notes on this clonotype: A much larger clone differs from this one at a single base, so this may be a read error. The genes are TRBV30 and TRBJ2-7, with TRBD1 identical over 9 bases. Germline assignment: CDR1 GTSNPN and CDR2 SVGIG (reference sequence). The trim removed 2 bases at V and 2 bases at J, leaving 4 bases unmatched. The CDR3 consists of 14 residues. Here the CDR3 reads CAWSKQGAPYEQYF. The CDR3 DNA sequence: TGTGCCTGGAGTAAACAGGGGGCACCCTACGAGCAGTACTTC.

This clonotype was recorded many times. This rearrangement joins TRBV20-1 to TRBJ2-3; no clear D. This CDR3 contains 14 residues. Looked up from germline, CDR1 is DFQATT and CDR2 is SNEGSKA (reference sequence). The germline V and J ends were trimmed by 3 bases and 0 bases, with 10 bases remaining between them. CDR3 amino acids: CSARVYTSTDTQYF. CDR3 nucleotide sequence: TGCAGTGCTAGGGTCTATACTAGCACAGATACGCAGTATTTT.

This clonotype came up many times. The J gene is TRBJ1-2, the V gene TRBV5-1; 8 bases match TRBD1. Germline assignment: CDR1 SGHRS and CDR2 YFSETQ. The CDR3 has 16 amino acids. V lost 4 bases and J lost 5; bases outside the gene matches: 13. CDR3 region: CASSPDRDQFPYGYTF. CDR3 DNA sequence: TGCGCCAGCAGCCCGGACAGGGACCAGTTTCCTTATGGCTACACCTTC.

Ten or more counts support this clonotype. This rearrangement joins TRBV20-1 to TRBJ2-7; the D gene is possibly TRBD2 (5 bases). The ends were cut back, 3 bases at V and 8 bases at J, with 11 bases in the middle. This CDR3 is built from 11 residues. Germline assignment: CDR1 DFQATT and CDR2 SNEGSKA (reference sequence). The CDR3 DNA is TGCAGTGCTAGGGGAGCAGGTCAGCAGTACTTC. Its translation: CSARGAGQQYF.

At least ten counts were recorded for this clonotype. This chain uses TRBV6-2 or TRBV6-3 with TRBJ2-7; D ambiguous. Between the trimmed V and J ends, which lost 7 bases and 3 bases, there was a span of 25 bases. CDR1 is MNHEY, CDR2 SVGEGT, per germline. The CDR3 runs 17 residues. DNA of the CDR3: TGTGCCAGCACCAACCCGCCCCGGCGAAATTCCATCTACGAGCAGTACTTC. Its protein is CASTNPPRRNSIYEQYF.

This clonotype was recorded many times. The chain employs TRBV5-6 and TRBJ2-1; 8 bases match TRBD2. CDR3 length: 17 amino acids. V shed 4 bases, J shed 0 bases, and the junction held 9 bases outside the gene matches. The V gene's germline CDR1 is SGHDT and CDR2 YYEEEE. Here the CDR3 reads CASSPVPSGSSYNEQFF. CDR3 bases: TGTGCCAGCAGCCCCGTTCCCAGCGGGAGCTCCTACAATGAGCAGTTCTTC.

Ten or more counts support this clonotype. The chain links TRBV6-2 or TRBV6-3 to TRBJ2-1; 16 nucleotides line up with TRBD2. The CDR3 is 20 residues long. Trimming removed 0 bases from V and 3 bases from J; junction bases left unmatched: 8. Germline values: CDR1 MNHEY, CDR2 SVGEGT. In nucleotides, the CDR3 is TGTGCCAGCAGTTACTCAGACCCGGGACTAGCGGGAGGGAACTACAATGAGCAGTTCTTC. Translated, it gives CASSYSDPGLAGGNYNEQFF.

This clonotype was observed many times. The V gene is TRBV20-1, the J gene TRBJ2-3; perhaps TRBD2 as D (5 bases). Trimming took 0 bases from V and 0 from J, leaving 10 bases between them. This CDR3 has 15 residues. CDR1 and CDR2 from the germline V gene are DFQATT and SNEGSKA (reference sequence). The CDR3: CSARDSGGSTDTQYF. CDR3 nucleotides: TGCAGTGCTAGAGATTCCGGCGGGAGCACAGATACGCAGTATTTT.